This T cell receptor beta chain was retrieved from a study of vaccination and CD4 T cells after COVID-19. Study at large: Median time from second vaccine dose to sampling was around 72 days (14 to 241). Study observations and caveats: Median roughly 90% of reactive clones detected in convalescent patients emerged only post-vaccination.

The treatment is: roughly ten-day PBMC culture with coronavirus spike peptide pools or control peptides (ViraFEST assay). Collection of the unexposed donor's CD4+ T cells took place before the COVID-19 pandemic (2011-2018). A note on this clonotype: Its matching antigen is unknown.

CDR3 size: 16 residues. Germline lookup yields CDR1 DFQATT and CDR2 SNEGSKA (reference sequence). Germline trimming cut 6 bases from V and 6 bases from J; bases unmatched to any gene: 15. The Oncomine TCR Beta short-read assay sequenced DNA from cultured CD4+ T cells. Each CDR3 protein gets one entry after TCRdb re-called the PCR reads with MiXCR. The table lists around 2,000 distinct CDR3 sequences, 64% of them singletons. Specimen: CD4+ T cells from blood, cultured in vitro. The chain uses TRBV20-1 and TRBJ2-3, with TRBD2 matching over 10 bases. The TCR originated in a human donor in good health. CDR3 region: CSATKSGRAGADTQYF. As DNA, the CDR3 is TGCAGTGCAACCAAGAGCGGGAGGGCCGGTGCGGATACGCAGTATTTT.